The 9 T cell receptor beta chains listed next were all sequenced from one sample in a study of OX40 agonist ivuxolimab in advanced cancers. Sequenced by immunoSEQ multiplex PCR; TCRdb stores in-frame clones only, minus some. The sample has about 68,000 clones; 80% to 95% are singletons. Sequenced here: CD4+ or CD8+ T cells sorted from blood, sampled in a trial of the OX40 agonist ivuxolimab. The source is an adult with an advanced solid tumor such as melanoma, head and neck, liver or kidney cancer.

The chain carries TRBV27 and TRBJ1-1; no clear D gene. This CDR3 spans 11 amino acids. From germline, CDR1 is MNHEY and CDR2 SMNVEV (reference sequence). Trimming pared 4 bases from V and 4 bases from J, leaving 4 bases between. The CDR3 sequence: CASSWGTEAFF. In DNA, the CDR3 is TGTGCCAGCAGTTGGGGCACTGAAGCTTTCTTT.

The rearrangement uses TRBV11-2 and TRBJ2-7; 10 bases align to TRBD1. V trimming: 4 bases; J trimming: 2 bases; junction bases outside the gene matches: 17. This CDR3 has 19 residues. Germline lookup yields CDR1 SGHAT and CDR2 FQNNGV. CDR3 in DNA: TGTGCCAGCAGCTCCCCCCTCGGGACAGGGGTAGCCCAAACCTACGAGCAGTACTTC. Amino acid sequence: CASSSPLGTGVAQTYEQYF.

This chain uses TRBV15 with TRBJ1-1; TRBD1 is a possible D gene (5 bases). Trimming pared 5 bases from V and 0 bases from J, leaving 10 bases between. The CDR3 consists of 14 residues. In germline, CDR1 is LNHNV, CDR2 YYDKDF (reference sequence). Here the CDR3 reads CATSSPGMNTEAFF. The CDR3 nucleotides are TGTGCCACCAGCTCCCCAGGGATGAACACTGAAGCTTTCTTT.

This sequence joins TRBV4-1 and TRBJ1-1, with D maybe TRBD1 (5 bases). V lost 8 bases to trimming and J lost 10 bases, with 17 bases between them. This CDR3 has 12 residues. Germline assignment: CDR1 MGHRA and CDR2 YSYEKL. The DNA for the CDR3 is TGCGCCAGCTCTGAGCCGGCAGGGCGAGCTTTCTTT. It is translated as CASSEPAGRAFF.

The chain carries TRBV30 and TRBJ1-6; 8 bases align to TRBD1. The junction had 5 bases not matched to a gene; V was cut back by 0 bases and J by 10 bases. Germline V gene lookup returns CDR1 GTSNPN and CDR2 SVGIG (reference sequence). CDR3 length: 14 residues. The CDR3 sequence: CAWSVGTGGSPLHF. As DNA, the CDR3 is TGTGCCTGGAGTGTCGGGACAGGCGGGTCACCCCTCCACTTT.

The rearrangement joins TRBV7-2 to TRBJ1-2, with D unclear. Germline assignment: CDR1 SGHTA and CDR2 FQGNSA. Trimming removed 1 base from V and 1 base from J, with 10 bases in between. This CDR3 is built from 15 residues. CDR3 bases: TGTGCCAGCAGCTTAGTCCAGCCACTTAACTATGGCTACACCTTC. Its protein product is CASSLVQPLNYGYTF. Using reference TRBV7-2 and TRBJ1-2 for the parts outside the CDR3, the full variable domain is GAGVSQSPSNKVTEKGKDVELRCDPISGHTALYWYRQSLGQGLEFLIYFQGNSAPDKSGLPSDRFSAERTGGSVSTLTIQRTQQEDSAVYLCASSLVQPLNYGYTFGSGTRLTVV.

This chain connects TRBV4-3 to TRBJ1-2; D is undetermined. CDR1 LGHNA and CDR2 YSLEER come from the germline V gene. Trimming took off 0 bases at V and 3 bases at J, with 11 bases between the two ends. This CDR3 is built from 15 residues. CDR3 DNA sequence: TGCGCCAGCAGCCAAGATGGTTTAGGGTACTATGGCTACACCTTC. The encoded protein is CASSQDGLGYYGYTF.

The chain carries TRBV9 and TRBJ2-7; D is perhaps TRBD2 (6 bases). Germline V gene sequence: CDR1 SGDLS, CDR2 YYNGEE. V was cut by 0 bases and J by 0 bases, with 7 bases left in between. The CDR3 length is 14 residues. CDR3 sequence: CASSVVGGSYEQYF. As DNA, the CDR3 is TGTGCCAGCAGCGTAGTCGGGGGCTCCTACGAGCAGTACTTC.

V and J are TRBV29-1 and TRBJ1-1, with TRBD1 matching 8 bases. The CDR3 is 13 amino acids. Germline lookup yields CDR1 SQVTM and CDR2 ANQGSEA. The V gene end was trimmed by 6 bases and the J gene end by 1 base; junction bases not matched to a gene: 4. Written as DNA, the CDR3 is TGCAGCGTCACGACAGGGGAGAACACTGAAGCTTTCTTT. Protein product: CSVTTGENTEAFF.